Shown below are 22 T cell receptor beta chains from a single sample sequenced in a study of shared clonotypes between healthy human individuals. Assay used: immunoSEQ multiplex PCR; TCRdb lists only in-frame clones, some missing. The table lists about 1.1 million clones, 75% to 80% of them singletons. Sequenced input: memory CD4+ T cells from PBMCs. As for subset: CD45RA-negative fraction. The receptors come from a man aged 18 to 30 in good health. Some clones in this sample may be carry-over from other donors' samples.

This clone was observed a few times. This rearrangement joins TRBV18 to TRBJ2-7, with 8 bases aligning to TRBD1. Germline V gene sequence: CDR1 KGHSH, CDR2 LQKENI. The ends lost 3 bases at V and 3 bases at J; junction bases unmatched: 13. This CDR3 contains 17 residues. The CDR3 DNA sequence: TGTGCCAGCTCACCGAGGATAGAGGACAGGGCGATCTACGAGCAGTACTTC. Protein: CASSPRIEDRAIYEQYF. Full variable domain (outside the CDR3, taken from reference TRBV18 and TRBJ2-7): NAGVMQNPRHLVRRRGQEARLRCSPMKGHSHVYWYRQLPEEGLKFMVYLQKENIIDESGMPKERFSAEFPKEGPSILRIQQVVRGDSAAYFCASSPRIEDRAIYEQYFGPGTRLTVT.

The sample holds one count of this clone. This sequence joins TRBV29-1 and TRBJ2-5; a possible D gene is TRBD1 (6 bases). CDR1 SQVTM and CDR2 ANQGSEA come from the germline V gene. CDR3 size: 12 residues. V shed 3 bases and J shed 5 bases, with 10 bases lying between them. The CDR3 is CSVERGLETQYF. In DNA form, the CDR3 reads TGCAGCGTTGAGAGGGGGTTGGAGACCCAGTACTTC.

V usage is TRBV5-4 and J usage is TRBJ2-1; TRBD2 is a possible D gene (5 bases). The CDR3 has 13 amino acids. V was shortened by 1 base and J by 5 bases, with 7 bases between the two germline ends. CDR1 and CDR2 from the germline V gene are SGHNT and YYREEE (reference sequence). CDR3 protein: CASSLFGNNEQFF. Written as DNA, the CDR3 is TGTGCCAGCAGCTTGTTCGGGAACAATGAGCAGTTCTTC.

The V call is TRBV2, the J call TRBJ2-7; D may match TRBD1 or TRBD2 (5 bases each). V was shortened by 7 bases and J by 5 bases, with 12 bases between the two germline ends. Germline-derived CDR1 and CDR2 are SNHLY and FYNNEI. The CDR3 spans 12 residues. The CDR3 reads CASTRLGDEQYF. In DNA form, the CDR3 reads TGTGCCAGCACCAGATTGGGGGACGAGCAGTACTTC.

This clone has a single count. The chain employs TRBV2 and TRBJ2-3, with 7 bases identical to TRBD1. Per germline, CDR1 SNHLY and CDR2 FYNNEI. The CDR3 length is 16 residues. J gave up 0 bases and V 3 bases, and 6 bases lay outside the gene matches. CDR3 sequence (DNA): TGTGCCAGCAGTGAGGACCGGGACAGTAGCACAGATACGCAGTATTTT. Protein: CASSEDRDSSTDTQYF. Full variable domain (remainder filled in from reference TRBV2 and TRBJ2-3): EPEVTQTPSHQVTQMGQEVILRCVPISNHLYFYWYRQILGQKVEFLVSFYNNEISEKSEIFDDQFSVERPDGSNFTLKIRSTKLEDSAMYFCASSEDRDSSTDTQYFGPGTRLTVL.

The chain uses TRBV27 and TRBJ2-2, with a tentative D call TRBD2 (6 bases). Germline CDR1 MNHEY, CDR2 SMNVEV (reference sequence). Trimming left V 1 base short and J 1 base short, with 16 bases between. The CDR3 spans 18 residues. The CDR3 DNA follows: TGTGCCAGCAGTTTATTCTGGAGCGGGTCTAAGAACACCGGGGAGCTGTTTTTT. Protein sequence: CASSLFWSGSKNTGELFF.

J is TRBJ1-3 and V is TRBV7-2; D not certain. Germline CDR1 SGHTA, CDR2 FQGNSA. Trimming pared 1 base from V and 3 bases from J, leaving 10 bases between. The CDR3 has 15 amino acids. For the CDR3, the DNA is TGTGCCAGCAGCTTAGGGATTGTAGGTGGAAACACCATATATTTT. Translated, it gives CASSLGIVGGNTIYF.

This clone was seen just once. The chain carries TRBV20-1 and TRBJ2-3; maybe TRBD1 (5 bases). This CDR3 has 11 residues. Per germline, CDR1 DFQATT and CDR2 SNEGSKA (reference sequence). V lost 7 bases and J 4 bases, leaving 9 bases between the germline ends. This CDR3 reads CSVQGADTQYF. CDR3 nucleotides: TGCAGTGTGCAAGGGGCAGATACGCAGTATTTT.

The CDR3 nucleotides are TGCGCCAGCAGCCAAGTATTAAGTGGTGCAGGTCACAATCAGCCCCAGCATTTT. It encodes CASSQVLSGAGHNQPQHF. The J gene is TRBJ1-5, the V gene TRBV4-3; the D is unclear. CDR1 LGHNA and CDR2 YSLEER come from the germline V gene. The CDR3 extends over 18 amino acids. The V and J ends lost 1 base and 3 bases respectively, with 19 bases between them.

The V gene is TRBV15, the J gene TRBJ2-5; D ambiguous. Trimming left V 1 base short and J 5 bases short, with 11 bases between. The CDR3 length is 14 residues. Looked up from germline, CDR1 is LNHNV and CDR2 is YYDKDF (reference sequence). This CDR3 is CATSRAPFEETQYF. The CDR3 DNA follows: TGTGCCACCAGCAGAGCCCCATTCGAGGAGACCCAGTACTTC.

This chain joins TRBV5-1 and TRBJ1-2, with D possibly being TRBD1 (5 bases). The CDR3 is made up of 15 amino acids. Germline loops: CDR1 SGHRS, CDR2 YFSETQ. The V end lost 3 bases, the J end lost 6 bases, and 18 bases lay between the germline ends. CDR3 protein: CASSSGTAGGHGYTF. The CDR3 DNA reads TGCGCCAGCAGCTCCGGGACGGCGGGGGGACATGGCTACACCTTC.

The chain combines TRBV4-1 with TRBJ2-3; 11 nucleotides agree with TRBD2. Losses at the gene ends were 2 bases for V and 6 bases for J; bases not matched to a gene: 7. This CDR3 contains 16 residues. From germline, CDR1 is MGHRA and CDR2 YSYEKL. The CDR3 loop reads CASSQYLAGGRDTQYF. Written as DNA, the CDR3 is TGCGCCAGCAGCCAATACCTAGCGGGAGGAAGGGATACGCAGTATTTT.

To note about this clone: This specimen includes other DNA sequences encoding the same CDR3. The chain links TRBV6-5 to TRBJ1-5, with a possible D match to TRBD1 (6 bases). Trimming stripped 2 bases from V and 4 bases from J, with 6 bases between. Per the germline V gene, CDR1 is MNHEY and CDR2 is SVGAGI. The CDR3 covers 13 residues. The CDR3 region is CASSYRGNQPQHF. The DNA of the CDR3 is TGTGCCAGCAGTTACAGGGGGAATCAGCCCCAGCATTTT.

The V and J genes are TRBV29-1 and TRBJ2-2; D is perhaps TRBD1 (6 bases). This CDR3 contains 15 residues. Per germline, CDR1 SQVTM and CDR2 ANQGSEA. Trimming took off 4 bases at V and 4 bases at J, with 16 bases between the two ends. Written as DNA, the CDR3 is TGCAGCGTTGGAAGGAGTACAGGGAGCACCGGGGAGCTGTTTTTT. Translation gives CSVGRSTGSTGELFF.

This chain uses TRBV2 with TRBJ1-2, with a tentative D call TRBD1 (5 bases). The CDR3 is made up of 16 amino acids. CDR1 and CDR2 from the germline V gene are SNHLY and FYNNEI. V gave up 6 bases and J gave up 5 bases, with 22 bases separating them. In DNA, the CDR3 is TGTGCCAGCAGCCCAAATCTTCACCCGGGGCCATATGGCTACACCTTC. This encodes CASSPNLHPGPYGYTF.

V usage is TRBV2 and J usage is TRBJ2-2, with TRBD2 as a possible D gene (6 bases). CDR3 length: 16 residues. The germline gives CDR1 SNHLY, CDR2 FYNNEI. Deletions cut 4 bases from V and 1 base from J, with 13 bases between. The CDR3 bases are TGTGCCAGCAGTGTAGATGGTAGCGGGAACACCGGGGAGCTGTTTTTT. It is translated as CASSVDGSGNTGELFF. Variable domain in full (rest from reference TRBV2 and TRBJ2-2): EPEVTQTPSHQVTQMGQEVILRCVPISNHLYFYWYRQILGQKVEFLVSFYNNEISEKSEIFDDQFSVERPDGSNFTLKIRSTKLEDSAMYFCASSVDGSGNTGELFFGEGSRLTVL.

The rearrangement links TRBV6-5 to TRBJ1-1, with a tentative D call TRBD1 (6 bases). V was trimmed by 6 bases and J by 2 bases, leaving 13 bases between them. The CDR3 spans 14 residues. Germline V gene sequence: CDR1 MNHEY, CDR2 SVGAGI. CDR3 nucleotides: TGTGCCAGCAGCTCCGGACAGTTCAACACTGAAGCTTTCTTT. Translated: CASSSGQFNTEAFF.

This clone has only one observation. This chain connects TRBV27 to TRBJ1-4; D gene unclear. The CDR3 spans 15 residues. The germline V gene encodes CDR1 MNHEY and CDR2 SMNVEV (reference sequence). V was shortened by 6 bases and J by 8 bases, with 19 bases between the two germline ends. CDR3 in DNA: TGTGCCAGCAGGCTACGAACAGTACGAGGGGAAAAACTGTTTTTT. The encoded protein is CASRLRTVRGEKLFF.

The table lists this clone with many counts. The chain combines TRBV6-5 with TRBJ2-7; D is tentatively TRBD1 or TRBD2 (5 bases each). The CDR3 covers 15 residues. The germline V gene encodes CDR1 MNHEY and CDR2 SVGAGI. Trimming shortened V by 2 bases and J by 3 bases, and 14 bases separated the two germline ends. Here the CDR3 reads CASSYDRGPSYEQYF. DNA of the CDR3: TGTGCCAGCAGTTACGATCGGGGCCCCAGCTACGAGCAGTACTTC.

V usage is TRBV5-3 and J usage is TRBJ1-3; D not resolved. TRBV5-3 belongs to the ORF category, with a function that is uncertain. With 4 bases removed from V and 2 bases from J, the gap between germline ends came to 10 bases. The CDR3 contains 14 residues. For the CDR3, the DNA is TGTGCCAGAAGCCTCGGGGTTACTGGAAACACCATATATTTT. As protein: CARSLGVTGNTIYF.

The sample holds many counts of this clone. The same CDR3 also results from other DNA sequences found in this sample. The chain is built from TRBV6-6 and TRBJ2-7, with D possibly called TRBD1 or TRBD2 (5 bases each). The CDR3 runs to 14 residues. Trimming shortened V by 6 bases and J by 2 bases, and 14 bases separated the two germline ends. Germline loops: CDR1 MNHNY, CDR2 SVGAGI (reference sequence). Here the CDR3 DNA reads TGTGCCAGCAGAGCCGGGACCAGGCCCTACGAGCAGTACTTC. This codes for CASRAGTRPYEQYF.

This sequence joins TRBV9 and TRBJ2-1; TRBD2 matches 8 bases. With 0 bases clipped from V and 0 bases from J, the junction kept 11 bases outside the gene matches. This CDR3 is built from 19 residues. CDR1 is SGDLS and CDR2 is YYNGEE in the germline V gene. CDR3 residues: CASSVETSGSVGSYNEQFF. The CDR3 DNA reads as TGTGCCAGCAGCGTAGAAACTAGCGGCAGCGTGGGCTCCTACAATGAGCAGTTCTTC.